The rows below give T cell receptor beta chains drawn from one sample of a study of cytomegalovirus exposure and HLA in healthy donors. Using immunoSEQ multiplex PCR, the repertoire was profiled, and TCRdb retains in-frame clones only, with some absent. The sample has about 180,000 clones, around 70% seen once. Material for sequencing was PBMCs. Source of these receptors: a male donor in good health and CMV-seronegative. Each CDR3 is given with its conserved first and last residue. Fields, in order: CDR3 protein, CDR3 DNA, clone size, J gene, V gene, D gene. The D gene is left open where the match is weak. Rows give clone size only sometimes, using once, few, many, or a class for an expanded clone.

CASSYGAAPTSPLHF,TGTGCCAGCAGTTACGGGGCGGCCCCCACGTCACCCCTCCACTTT,NA,TRBJ1-6,TRBV6-5,NA
CASSEPGSSGNTIYF,TGTGCCAGCAGTGAACCGGGTTCCTCTGGAAACACCATATATTTT,few,TRBJ1-3,TRBV25-1,NA
CASSSGQGLTYEQYF,TGTGCCAGCAGTTCGGGACAGGGACTCACCTACGAGCAGTACTTC,NA,TRBJ2-7,TRBV28,TRBD1
CASRGGQALTDTQYF,TGTGCCAGCAGGGGCGGACAGGCGCTCACAGATACGCAGTATTTT,NA,TRBJ2-3,TRBV28,TRBD1
CASSAEGLSNSYEQYF,TGTGCCAGCAGTGCGGAGGGGTTGTCGAACTCCTACGAGCAGTACTTC,NA,TRBJ2-7,TRBV2,NA
CASSSIAGTYNEQFF,TGCGCCAGCAGCAGTATAGCGGGCACCTACAATGAGCAGTTCTTC,NA,TRBJ2-1,TRBV4-1,TRBD2
CASGLTIPGGQEQFF,TGTGCTAGCGGTTTGACTATACCGGGGGGTCAGGAGCAGTTCTTC,NA,TRBJ2-1,TRBV12-5,TRBD2
CASSFKQGPTDTQYF,TGCGCCAGCAGCTTCAAACAGGGGCCCACAGATACGCAGTATTTT,NA,TRBJ2-3,TRBV5-1,TRBD1
CASSLAGLSSYNEQFF,TGCGCCAGCAGCCTGGCGGGGCTCAGCTCCTACAATGAGCAGTTCTTC,NA,TRBJ2-1,TRBV4-3,NA
CASGSSSGTGVYGNQPQHF,TGTGCTAGTGGTTCGTCCTCCGGGACAGGGGTTTATGGCAATCAGCCCCAGCATTTT,NA,TRBJ1-5,TRBV12-5,TRBD1
CASSVAGGRYQNNEQFF,TGTGCCAGCAGCGTAGCCGGAGGCCGCTATCAAAACAATGAGCAGTTCTTC,NA,TRBJ2-1,TRBV9,NA
CASSPYRGNTEAFF,TGTGCCAGCAGCCCCTACCGGGGTAACACTGAAGCTTTCTTT,few,TRBJ1-1,TRBV9,NA
CASSSTSGRWGEQFF,TGTGCCAGCAGCTCGACTAGCGGGAGATGGGGTGAGCAGTTCTTC,NA,TRBJ2-1,TRBV11-3,TRBD2
CASSLRGQGNEKLFF,TGTGCCAGCAGTTTGAGGGGACAGGGAAATGAAAAACTGTTTTTT,NA,TRBJ1-4,TRBV28,TRBD1
CAISESGTDPLNQPQHF,TGTGCCATCAGTGAGTCGGGGACAGATCCCCTCAATCAGCCCCAGCATTTT,NA,TRBJ1-5,TRBV10-3,TRBD1
CASSLGTSGYNEQFF,TGTGCCAGCAGTTTAGGGACTAGCGGATACAATGAGCAGTTCTTC,NA,TRBJ2-1,TRBV28,TRBD2
CASSPRTSGPWDTQYF,TGTGCCAGCAGTCCCCGGACTAGCGGGCCTTGGGATACGCAGTATTTT,NA,TRBJ2-3,TRBV27,TRBD2
CASSLGTGGFGNTIYF,TGTGCCAGCAGCTTGGGGACAGGGGGCTTTGGAAACACCATATATTTT,NA,TRBJ1-3,TRBV9,TRBD1
CAWNVGSGSGTIGAQFF,TGTGCCTGGAATGTAGGTAGCGGGAGCGGGACGATTGGGGCGCAGTTCTTC,NA,TRBJ2-1,TRBV30,TRBD2
CASSVAPSSYNEQFF,TGTGCCAGCAGCGTAGCGCCGAGCTCCTACAATGAGCAGTTCTTC,NA,TRBJ2-1,TRBV7-2,NA
CASNLAGLGETQYF,TGTGCCAGCAATCTAGCGGGGCTCGGGGAGACCCAGTACTTC,NA,TRBJ2-5,TRBV25-1,TRBD2
CASSLDRGPNTEAFF,TGTGCCAGCAGTCTAGACAGGGGGCCGAACACTGAAGCTTTCTTT,NA,TRBJ1-1,TRBV27,TRBD1
CASSLGTGGNSPLHF,TGCGCCAGCAGCTTGGGGACAGGGGGTAATTCACCCCTCCACTTT,once,TRBJ1-6,TRBV5-1,TRBD1
CASSLGLGVADTQYF,TGTGCCAGCAGCCTCGGACTAGGAGTTGCAGATACGCAGTATTTT,NA,TRBJ2-3,TRBV4-2,TRBD2
CASSPRTGVTDTQYF,TGCGCCAGCAGCCCCAGGACAGGGGTGACAGATACGCAGTATTTT,few,TRBJ2-3,TRBV4-1,TRBD1
CASSLELVRGAPQFF,TGTGCCAGCAGCTTAGAGCTTGTGCGGGGGGCCCCACAGTTCTTC,NA,TRBJ2-1,TRBV11-1,TRBD2
CASSSNGVAKNIQYF,TGTGCCAGCAGCTCTAACGGGGTTGCCAAAAACATTCAGTACTTC,NA,TRBJ2-4,TRBV6-5,NA
CASSLRVLDQPQHF,TGTGCCAGTAGTCTCAGGGTATTAGATCAGCCCCAGCATTTT,NA,TRBJ1-5,TRBV19,NA
CASSFNSGGSNEQFF,TGTGCCAGCAGCTTCAATAGTGGAGGGAGCAATGAGCAGTTCTTC,NA,TRBJ2-1,TRBV5-8,NA
CASMQLRGNSPLHF,TGTGCCAGCATGCAGCTTAGGGGAAACTCACCCCTCCACTTT,NA,TRBJ1-6,TRBV6-5,NA
CASSLQGQTYGYTF,TGTGCCAGCAGCTTACAGGGGCAAACCTATGGCTACACCTTC,NA,TRBJ1-2,TRBV7-9,NA
CASSRPYGHGYTF,TGTGCCAGCAGTCGACCCTATGGGCATGGCTACACCTTC,NA,TRBJ1-2,TRBV28,NA
CASSQGTAGLNNEQFF,TGCGCCAGCAGCCAAGGCACCGCGGGGTTGAATAATGAGCAGTTCTTC,once,TRBJ2-1,TRBV4-3,NA
CASSYEREGKNIQYF,TGTGCCAGCAGTTACGAACGGGAGGGCAAAAACATTCAGTACTTC,NA,TRBJ2-4,TRBV6-5,TRBD2
CASSPRPGLVLYEQYF,TGTGCCAGCAGCCCTAGACCGGGACTAGTATTATACGAGCAGTACTTC,NA,TRBJ2-7,TRBV25-1,TRBD2
CASSPGGTNEQFF,TGTGCCAGCTCACCAGGGGGGACTAATGAGCAGTTCTTC,once,TRBJ2-1,TRBV18,NA
CASSESTGVGYTF,TGCGCCAGCAGTGAGTCGACAGGGGTCGGCTACACCTTC,NA,TRBJ1-2,TRBV10-1,TRBD1
CASVELTATNYGYTF,TGTGCCAGCGTGGAGTTGACAGCCACGAACTATGGCTACACCTTC,few,TRBJ1-2,TRBV6-1,NA
CASSVGTPNTGELFF,TGTGCCAGCAGCGTCGGGACTCCGAACACCGGGGAGCTGTTTTTT,NA,TRBJ2-2,TRBV9,NA
CSVDSGSDADTQYF,TGCAGCGTTGATTCGGGGAGTGATGCAGATACGCAGTATTTT,NA,TRBJ2-3,TRBV29-1,NA
CASSLTGGAGYEQYF,TGTGCCAGCAGCCTGACAGGGGGCGCTGGCTACGAGCAGTACTTC,once,TRBJ2-7,TRBV9,TRBD1
CASNRGGGKMNTEAFF,TGTGCCAGCAATCGGGGTGGAGGCAAGATGAACACTGAAGCTTTCTTT,NA,TRBJ1-1,TRBV28,NA
CASSFGAGGWTYEQYF,TGTGCCAGCAGTTTTGGGGCGGGGGGGTGGACCTACGAGCAGTACTTC,NA,TRBJ2-7,TRBV28,TRBD2
CATSSRDRNNSPLHF,TGTGCCACCAGCAGCCGGGACAGGAATAATTCACCCCTCCACTTT,NA,TRBJ1-6,TRBV15,TRBD1
CASSLYYWTSGRNEQFF,TGTGCCAGCAGTCTCTATTATTGGACTAGCGGGAGGAATGAGCAGTTCTTC,NA,TRBJ2-1,TRBV7-9,TRBD2
CASSPAPQDEQFF,TGCGCCAGCAGCCCCGCGCCCCAAGATGAGCAGTTCTTC,NA,TRBJ2-1,TRBV5-1,NA
CASSFQVNYGYTF,TGTGCCAGCAGTTTCCAGGTTAACTATGGCTACACCTTC,NA,TRBJ1-2,TRBV27,NA
CASSGETGPNEKLFF,TGTGCCAGCAGTGGAGAGACAGGGCCTAATGAAAAACTGTTTTTT,NA,TRBJ1-4,TRBV28,TRBD1
CASSLAPGQISYEQYF,TGCGCCAGCAGCTTGGCTCCGGGACAAATCTCCTACGAGCAGTACTTC,NA,TRBJ2-7,TRBV5-1,NA